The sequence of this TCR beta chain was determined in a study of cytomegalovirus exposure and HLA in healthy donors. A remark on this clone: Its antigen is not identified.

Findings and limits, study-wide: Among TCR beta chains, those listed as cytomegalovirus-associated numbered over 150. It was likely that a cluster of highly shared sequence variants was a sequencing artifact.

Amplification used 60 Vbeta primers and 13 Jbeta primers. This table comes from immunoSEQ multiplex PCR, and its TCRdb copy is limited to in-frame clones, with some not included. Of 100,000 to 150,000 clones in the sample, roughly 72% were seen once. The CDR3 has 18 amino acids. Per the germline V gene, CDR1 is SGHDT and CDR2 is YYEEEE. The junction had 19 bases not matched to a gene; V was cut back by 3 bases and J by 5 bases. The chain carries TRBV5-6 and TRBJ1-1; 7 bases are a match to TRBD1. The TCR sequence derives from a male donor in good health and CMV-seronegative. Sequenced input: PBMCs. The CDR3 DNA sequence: TGTGCCAGCAGCTGGTGGGGGCAGGGGGGAAGATTCCTTACTGAAGCTTTCTTT. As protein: CASSWWGQGGRFLTEAFF.